This T cell receptor beta chain was captured by sequencing in a study of blood T cell repertoires in COVID-19. Study as a whole: T cells, B-cell-depleted T cells, or PBMCs provided the cDNA or gDNA that served as material.

Deletions cut 3 bases from V and 3 bases from J, with 12 bases between. The CDR3 is made up of 15 amino acids. Germline V CDR1 and CDR2: LGHDT, YNNKEL (reference sequence). Participant-given clinical history determined each cohort assignment. Clones were read by immunoSEQ multiplex PCR, and TCRdb kept only the in-frame ones, dropping some. The sample records 200,000 to 250,000 clones, around 90% being singletons. Sequencing used PBMCs or T cells enriched from blood (not recorded which). The chain joins TRBV3-1 (or the pseudogene TRBV3-2) to TRBJ2-1; a possible D gene is TRBD2 (5 bases). This TCR derives from a man aged 18-30 years with acute COVID-19. In DNA, the CDR3 is TGTGCCAGCAGCCAGGCTAGCTTAAACTACAATGAGCAGTTCTTC. It encodes CASSQASLNYNEQFF.